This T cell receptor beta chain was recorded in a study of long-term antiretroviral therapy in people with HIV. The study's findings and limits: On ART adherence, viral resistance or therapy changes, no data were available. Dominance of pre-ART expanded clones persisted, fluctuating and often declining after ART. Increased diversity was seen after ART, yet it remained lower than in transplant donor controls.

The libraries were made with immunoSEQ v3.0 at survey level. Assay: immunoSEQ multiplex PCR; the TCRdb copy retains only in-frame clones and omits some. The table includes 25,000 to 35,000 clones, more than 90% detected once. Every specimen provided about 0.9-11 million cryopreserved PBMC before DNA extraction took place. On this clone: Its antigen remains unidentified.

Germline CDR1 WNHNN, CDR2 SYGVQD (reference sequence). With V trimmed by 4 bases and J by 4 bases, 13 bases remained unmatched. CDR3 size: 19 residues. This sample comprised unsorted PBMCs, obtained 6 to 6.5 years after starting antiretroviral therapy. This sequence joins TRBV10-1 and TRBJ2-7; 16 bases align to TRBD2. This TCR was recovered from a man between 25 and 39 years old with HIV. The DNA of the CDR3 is TGCGCCAGCAGTGGGAGTCCGGGACTAGCGGGAGGGGGACCATACGAGCAGTACTTC. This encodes CASSGSPGLAGGGPYEQYF.